This T cell receptor beta chain was captured by sequencing in a study of a mutant IDH1 vaccine in newly diagnosed glioma. Study details: An approximately 62% male, approximately 40% female split and a mean age of about 40 years characterized treated patients.

Trimming took off 0 bases at V and 4 bases at J, with 6 bases between the two ends. The CDR3 extends over 13 amino acids. The germline CDR1 and CDR2 sequences are SEHNR and FQNEAQ (reference sequence). In this sample, this clone turned up a few times. Its target is not known. Time point defined: baseline, week 1 (first vaccination visit). The treatment: pre-vaccination baseline after standard-of-care therapy. Each tumor in the donors was a new WHO grade 3 or 4 astrocytoma, IDH1-mutant and ATRX-lost. General study findings and limits: The authors found pseudoprogression apparently unrelated to changes in top peripheral T cell clonotypes. The vaccine induced immune responses, and these occurred in 80% to 95% of patients.

Method: immunoSEQ multiplex PCR; TCRdb's copy keeps in-frame clones and lacks some. The sample has under 35,000 clones; roughly 87% are singletons. V is TRBV7-9 and J is TRBJ1-1; D not resolved. The TCR originated in a young man with glioma. The input for sequencing was PBMCs, taken from a glioma patient treated with radiotherapy, temozolomide or both. The CDR3 nucleotides are TGTGCCAGCAGCTTAGCAGGGATCACTGAAGCTTTCTTT. This codes for CASSLAGITEAFF.